Sequencing of this T cell receptor beta chain was carried out in a study of OX40 agonist ivuxolimab in advanced cancers. V dropped 4 bases and J dropped 4 bases, with 14 bases sitting between them. Per germline, CDR1 SGHAT and CDR2 FQNNGV. The CDR3 runs to 15 residues. The assay was immunoSEQ multiplex PCR, and TCRdb's table has in-frame clones only and misses some. The sample gives about 28,000 clones, roughly 86% of which show up once; roughly 25% is in the top ten. This clonotype was obtained from an adult with an advanced solid tumor such as melanoma, head and neck, liver or kidney cancer. Sample: CD4+ or CD8+ T cells sorted from blood, taken in a trial of the OX40 agonist ivuxolimab. The chain combines TRBV11-2 with TRBJ2-1, with D perhaps matching TRBD2 (6 bases). The CDR3 spells CASSSAGTIYNEQFF. The DNA of the CDR3 is TGTGCCAGCAGCTCCGCGGGAACCATTTACAATGAGCAGTTCTTC.